The T cell receptor beta chain described here comes from a study of blood T cell repertoires in COVID-19. Study in general: There were acute and convalescent COVID-19 samples, and they came from the United States, Italy and Spain.

Germline V lookup: CDR1 GTSNPN, CDR2 SVGIG (reference sequence). There are 13 residues in the CDR3. J gave up 6 bases and V 8 bases, and 12 bases lay outside the gene matches. Assay: immunoSEQ multiplex PCR; the TCRdb copy retains only in-frame clones and omits some. The data show more than 300,000 clones, over 80% seen once. The study assigned cohorts using participant-reported clinical history. The source of this sequence is a woman aged 45-65 years who had recovered from COVID-19. V usage is TRBV30 and J usage is TRBJ2-5; 7 nucleotides line up with TRBD1. The sample was PBMCs or T cells enriched from blood (not recorded which). CDR3 residues: CARKHRDSQTQYF. In nucleotides, the CDR3 is TGTGCCCGGAAGCACCGGGACAGTCAGACCCAGTACTTC.